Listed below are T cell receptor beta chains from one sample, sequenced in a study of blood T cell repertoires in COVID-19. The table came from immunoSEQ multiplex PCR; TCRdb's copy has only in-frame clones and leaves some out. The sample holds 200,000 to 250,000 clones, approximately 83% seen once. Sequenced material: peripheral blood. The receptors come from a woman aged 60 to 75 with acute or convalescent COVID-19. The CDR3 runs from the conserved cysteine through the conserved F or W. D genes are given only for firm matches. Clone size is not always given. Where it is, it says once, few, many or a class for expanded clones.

CDR3nt: TGTGCCAGCAGCTCTCCCCCGACAGGGAACTACAATGAGCAGTTCTTC
CDR3aa: CASSSPPTGNYNEQFF
v_gene: TRBV7-2
abundance: NA
j_gene: TRBJ2-1
d_gene: TRBD1

CDR3nt: TGCGCCAGCAGCCGGGACAGGGGTATGTACGAGCAGTACTTC
CDR3aa: CASSRDRGMYEQYF
v_gene: TRBV5-1
abundance: NA
j_gene: TRBJ2-7
d_gene: TRBD1

CDR3nt: TGTGCCAGCAGACAGGGATCTAGCACAGATACGCAGTATTTT
CDR3aa: CASRQGSSTDTQYF
v_gene: TRBV13
abundance: NA
j_gene: TRBJ2-3
d_gene: NA

CDR3nt: TGCGCCAGCAGTCAATCACCGGGACAGTGTTTCTATAGCAATCAGCCCCAGCATTTT
CDR3aa: CASSQSPGQCFYSNQPQHF
v_gene: TRBV23-1
abundance: NA
j_gene: TRBJ1-5
d_gene: TRBD1

CDR3nt: TGTGCCAGCATGGGGGCAGGGAACACTGAAGCTTTCTTT
CDR3aa: CASMGAGNTEAFF
v_gene: TRBV12-3/TRBV12-4
abundance: NA
j_gene: TRBJ1-1
d_gene: NA

CDR3nt: TGTGCCAGCAGTTTAACGGACAACTACGAGCAGTACTTC
CDR3aa: CASSLTDNYEQYF
v_gene: TRBV27
abundance: NA
j_gene: TRBJ2-7
d_gene: NA

CDR3nt: TGTGCCTGGAGTGTACGGGTGACAGGGGGTGTTTACGGTGGCTACACCTTC
CDR3aa: CAWSVRVTGGVYGGYTF
v_gene: TRBV30
abundance: NA
j_gene: TRBJ1-2
d_gene: TRBD1

CDR3nt: TGTGCCAGCAGTTTGCAGCGGAGCTCCTACAATGAGCAGTTCTTC
CDR3aa: CASSLQRSSYNEQFF
v_gene: TRBV27
abundance: NA
j_gene: TRBJ2-1
d_gene: NA

CDR3nt: TGTGCCAGCAGCGTACAGGGGGCCTACAATGAGCAGTTCTTC
CDR3aa: CASSVQGAYNEQFF
v_gene: TRBV13
abundance: NA
j_gene: TRBJ2-1
d_gene: TRBD1

CDR3nt: TGTGCCAGCAGCTTGCGTGTTACAGCCCATGGCTACACCTTC
CDR3aa: CASSLRVTAHGYTF
v_gene: TRBV5-6
abundance: NA
j_gene: TRBJ1-2
d_gene: NA

CDR3nt: TGTGCCAGTAGGGGGGGACGGACGATGAACACTGAAGCTTTCTTT
CDR3aa: CASRGGRTMNTEAFF
v_gene: TRBV19
abundance: once
j_gene: TRBJ1-1
d_gene: NA

CDR3nt: TGTGCCAGCAGTGAAATCCAGGGCACCTATGGCTACACCTTC
CDR3aa: CASSEIQGTYGYTF
v_gene: TRBV2
abundance: NA
j_gene: TRBJ1-2
d_gene: NA

CDR3nt: TGTGCCATCAGTGGTCGCGGGGAAGAGACCCAGTACTTC
CDR3aa: CAISGRGEETQYF
v_gene: TRBV10-3
abundance: NA
j_gene: TRBJ2-5
d_gene: NA

CDR3nt: TGTGCCAGCAGCTTAGCCCGTGGAGGTGGAAACACCATATATTTT
CDR3aa: CASSLARGGGNTIYF
v_gene: TRBV7-9
abundance: NA
j_gene: TRBJ1-3
d_gene: NA

CDR3nt: TGTGCCAGCACGAAAGCAATGGGACAGGGGGCCACTGAAGCTTTCTTT
CDR3aa: CASTKAMGQGATEAFF
v_gene: TRBV6-6
abundance: NA
j_gene: TRBJ1-1
d_gene: TRBD1

CDR3nt: TGTGCCAGCAGTTACACCAGGGGTTCCGGGGAGCTGTTTTTT
CDR3aa: CASSYTRGSGELFF
v_gene: TRBV6-6
abundance: NA
j_gene: TRBJ2-2
d_gene: NA

CDR3nt: TGTGCTAGTGGAACCCGGTGGGGCGAAGAGACCCAGTACTTC
CDR3aa: CASGTRWGEETQYF
v_gene: TRBV12-5
abundance: NA
j_gene: TRBJ2-5
d_gene: NA

CDR3nt: TGTGCCAGTAGTCCTTCCCGGACAGGGGATGGCTACACCTTC
CDR3aa: CASSPSRTGDGYTF
v_gene: TRBV19
abundance: NA
j_gene: TRBJ1-2
d_gene: TRBD1

CDR3nt: TGTGCCAGCAGCTTAGCCAGGGTTAATGAAAAACTGTTTTTT
CDR3aa: CASSLARVNEKLFF
v_gene: TRBV7-2
abundance: NA
j_gene: TRBJ1-4
d_gene: NA

CDR3nt: TGTGCCAGCAGCAAATGGGCCCCCTCCCGTTATAGCAATCAGCCCCAGCATTTT
CDR3aa: CASSKWAPSRYSNQPQHF
v_gene: TRBV21-1
abundance: NA
j_gene: TRBJ1-5
d_gene: NA

CDR3nt: TGTGCCAGCAGTGAACTAGCGGGGGACCAAGAGACCCAGTACTTC
CDR3aa: CASSELAGDQETQYF
v_gene: TRBV6-1
abundance: NA
j_gene: TRBJ2-5
d_gene: TRBD2

CDR3nt: TGTGCCAGCAGTTACTCGAATCGGGGTTTCGACTATGGCTACACCTTC
CDR3aa: CASSYSNRGFDYGYTF
v_gene: TRBV6-6
abundance: NA
j_gene: TRBJ1-2
d_gene: NA

CDR3nt: TGCAGCCGAACTCGGGGGACTGAAGCTTTCTTT
CDR3aa: CSRTRGTEAFF
v_gene: TRBV20-1
abundance: NA
j_gene: TRBJ1-1
d_gene: NA

CDR3nt: TGTGCCAGCAGCGCCCCGACAGGGAGAAATGAAAAACTGTTTTTT
CDR3aa: CASSAPTGRNEKLFF
v_gene: TRBV7-9
abundance: NA
j_gene: TRBJ1-4
d_gene: TRBD1

CDR3nt: TGTGCCAGCAGTGAGTGGGACAGGGAGCAGTTCTTC
CDR3aa: CASSEWDREQFF
v_gene: TRBV6-1
abundance: few
j_gene: TRBJ2-1
d_gene: TRBD1

CDR3nt: TGTGCCAGCAGCTCAGAAAGGGACAGAATCTATGGCTACACCTTC
CDR3aa: CASSSERDRIYGYTF
v_gene: TRBV7-2
abundance: NA
j_gene: TRBJ1-2
d_gene: TRBD1

CDR3nt: TGTGCCATCAGTGAGTCGAGTTATGAGCAGTTCTTC
CDR3aa: CAISESSYEQFF
v_gene: TRBV10-3
abundance: NA
j_gene: TRBJ2-1
d_gene: NA

CDR3nt: TGTGCCAGCAGGTCACCGGGACTAGCGGGGGGGCGGGACAATGAGCAGTTCTTC
CDR3aa: CASRSPGLAGGRDNEQFF
v_gene: TRBV27
abundance: NA
j_gene: TRBJ2-1
d_gene: TRBD2

CDR3nt: TGTGCCAGCAGCATAAGGGGACGGGCTAGCGGGGGTGATGAGCAGTTCTTC
CDR3aa: CASSIRGRASGGDEQFF
v_gene: TRBV3-1/TRBV3-2
abundance: NA
j_gene: TRBJ2-1
d_gene: TRBD2

CDR3nt: TGTGCCAGTATGCGGGACAGGGGGGTCAATCAGCCCCAGCATTTT
CDR3aa: CASMRDRGVNQPQHF
v_gene: TRBV19
abundance: NA
j_gene: TRBJ1-5
d_gene: TRBD1

CDR3nt: TGTGCCACCAGCAGAGATAGGGGGCTCACTGAAAAACTGTTTTTT
CDR3aa: CATSRDRGLTEKLFF
v_gene: TRBV15
abundance: NA
j_gene: TRBJ1-4
d_gene: TRBD1

CDR3nt: TGTGCCAGCGTCTCTAGGCTTGGCACAGATACGCAGTATTTT
CDR3aa: CASVSRLGTDTQYF
v_gene: TRBV7-8
abundance: NA
j_gene: TRBJ2-3
d_gene: NA

CDR3nt: TGTGCCAGCAGCTCCCCCACAGGGGCCCTCAACTATGGCTACACCTTC
CDR3aa: CASSSPTGALNYGYTF
v_gene: TRBV5-6
abundance: NA
j_gene: TRBJ1-2
d_gene: TRBD1

CDR3nt: TGTGCCAGCAGTTTAGGGGAGGGCCAGCCCCAGCATTTT
CDR3aa: CASSLGEGQPQHF
v_gene: TRBV12-3/TRBV12-4
abundance: NA
j_gene: TRBJ1-5
d_gene: NA

CDR3nt: TGTGCCAGCAGTTTAGCTCTTACATCTGAAGCTTTCTTT
CDR3aa: CASSLALTSEAFF
v_gene: TRBV27
abundance: NA
j_gene: TRBJ1-1
d_gene: NA

CDR3nt: TGCGCCAGCAGCTTGGAGGGCTCAGCGGCAGATACGCAGTATTTT
CDR3aa: CASSLEGSAADTQYF
v_gene: TRBV5-1
abundance: NA
j_gene: TRBJ2-3
d_gene: NA

CDR3nt: TGTGCCAGCAGCAGCCAGGGGACTGAAGCTTTCTTT
CDR3aa: CASSSQGTEAFF
v_gene: TRBV27
abundance: NA
j_gene: TRBJ1-1
d_gene: NA

CDR3nt: TGTGCCAGCAGCTTAAGCCCCGGGTGGAGCACCGGGGAGCTGTTTTTT
CDR3aa: CASSLSPGWSTGELFF
v_gene: TRBV7-9
abundance: NA
j_gene: TRBJ2-2
d_gene: NA

CDR3nt: TGTGCCAGCAGCTCGGACAGCTATAATTCACCCCTCCACTTT
CDR3aa: CASSSDSYNSPLHF
v_gene: TRBV7-9
abundance: few
j_gene: TRBJ1-6
d_gene: NA

CDR3nt: TGCGCCAGCAGCTTGGCCCAGTCCACTGAAGCTTTCTTT
CDR3aa: CASSLAQSTEAFF
v_gene: TRBV5-1
abundance: NA
j_gene: TRBJ1-1
d_gene: NA

CDR3nt: TGTGCCAGCTCACCGAACCCCGGGACAGGGGTTGGCTACACCTTC
CDR3aa: CASSPNPGTGVGYTF
v_gene: TRBV18
abundance: NA
j_gene: TRBJ1-2
d_gene: TRBD1